This T cell receptor beta chain was recovered during a study of T cell responses to AZD1222 COVID-19 vaccine. Study findings and constraints: The donor cohort was predominantly white British with a female majority, and clonal diversity may have been underestimated. The study found vaccine-associated CD4 TCRs spanning spike, dominant at 160-218 and 743-854. The study identified only five to seven AZD1222 recipients as seropositive at baseline.

The CDR3 extends over 15 amino acids. The V end lost 5 bases, the J end lost 1 base, and 12 bases lay between the germline ends. Germline CDR1 SGHVS, CDR2 FQNEAQ. On this clone itself: The antigen is unknown.

Measured with immunoSEQ multiplex PCR; TCRdb has only the in-frame clones, and not every one. The sample has 140,000 to 150,000 clones, approximately 78% seen once. The TCR sequence derives from an adult in good health. This material consisted of peripheral blood, taken on day 0 of MenACWY control vaccination. The chain employs TRBV7-8 and TRBJ1-5; weak D call: TRBD1 (5 bases). For the CDR3, the DNA is TGTGCCAGCAGCCTATTTGGGGGAAGCAATCAGCCCCAGCATTTT. Translation gives CASSLFGGSNQPQHF.